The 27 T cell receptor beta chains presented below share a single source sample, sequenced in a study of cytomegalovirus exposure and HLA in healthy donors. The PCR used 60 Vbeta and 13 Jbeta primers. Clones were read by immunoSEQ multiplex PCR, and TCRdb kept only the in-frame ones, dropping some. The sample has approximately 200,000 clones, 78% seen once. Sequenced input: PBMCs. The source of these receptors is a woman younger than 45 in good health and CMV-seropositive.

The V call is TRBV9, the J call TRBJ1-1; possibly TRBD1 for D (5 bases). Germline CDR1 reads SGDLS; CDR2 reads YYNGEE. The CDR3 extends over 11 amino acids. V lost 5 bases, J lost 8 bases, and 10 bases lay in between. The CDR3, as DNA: TGTGCCAGCAGGCCGGGACTAGAAGCTTTCTTT. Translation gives CASRPGLEAFF.

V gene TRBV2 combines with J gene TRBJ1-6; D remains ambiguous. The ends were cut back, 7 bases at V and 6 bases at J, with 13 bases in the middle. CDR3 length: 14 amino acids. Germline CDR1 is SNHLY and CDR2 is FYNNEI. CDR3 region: CASTPWHPNSPLHF. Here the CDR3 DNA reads TGTGCCAGCACCCCGTGGCATCCTAATTCACCCCTCCACTTT.

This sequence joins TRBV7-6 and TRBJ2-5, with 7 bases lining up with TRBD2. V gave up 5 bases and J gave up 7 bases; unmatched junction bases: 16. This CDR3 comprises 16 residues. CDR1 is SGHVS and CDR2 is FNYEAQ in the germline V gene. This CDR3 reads CASSHQGGGRGGTQYF. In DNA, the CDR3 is TGTGCCAGCAGCCACCAAGGCGGGGGTCGGGGTGGGACCCAGTACTTC.

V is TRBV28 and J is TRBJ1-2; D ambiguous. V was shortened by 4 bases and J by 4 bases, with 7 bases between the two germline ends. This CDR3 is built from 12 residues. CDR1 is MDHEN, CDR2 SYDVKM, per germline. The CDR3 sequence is CASSSDIYGYTF. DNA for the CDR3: TGTGCCAGCAGTTCAGACATCTATGGCTACACCTTC.

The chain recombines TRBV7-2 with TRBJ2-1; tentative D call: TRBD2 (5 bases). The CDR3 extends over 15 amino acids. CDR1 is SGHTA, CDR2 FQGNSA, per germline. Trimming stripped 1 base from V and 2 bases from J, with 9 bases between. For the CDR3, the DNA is TGTGCCAGCAGCTTAGGGCCGGGGACCTACAATGAGCAGTTCTTC. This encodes CASSLGPGTYNEQFF.

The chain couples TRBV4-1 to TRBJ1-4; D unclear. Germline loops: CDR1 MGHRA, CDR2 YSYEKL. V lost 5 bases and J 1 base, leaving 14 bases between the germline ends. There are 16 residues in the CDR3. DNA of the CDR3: TGCGCCAGCAGCTCAAGGACGGGAAAAACTAATGAAAAACTGTTTTTT. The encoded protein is CASSSRTGKTNEKLFF.

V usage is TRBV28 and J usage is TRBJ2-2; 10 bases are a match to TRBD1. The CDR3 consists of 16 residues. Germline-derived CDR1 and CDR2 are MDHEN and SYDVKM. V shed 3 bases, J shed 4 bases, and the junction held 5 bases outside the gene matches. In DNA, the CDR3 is TGTGCCAGCAGTTTCTGGGACAGGGGACGCACCGGGGAGCTGTTTTTT. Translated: CASSFWDRGRTGELFF.

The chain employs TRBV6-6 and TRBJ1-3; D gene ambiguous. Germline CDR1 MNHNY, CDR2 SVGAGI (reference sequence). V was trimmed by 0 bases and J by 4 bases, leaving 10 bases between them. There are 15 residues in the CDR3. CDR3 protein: CASSYSQTPGNTIYF. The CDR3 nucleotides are TGTGCCAGCAGTTACTCACAAACACCGGGAAACACCATATATTTT.

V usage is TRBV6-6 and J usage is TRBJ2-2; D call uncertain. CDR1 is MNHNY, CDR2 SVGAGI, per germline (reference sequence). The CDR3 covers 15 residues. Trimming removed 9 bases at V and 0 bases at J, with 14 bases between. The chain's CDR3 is CASLDQIPNTGELFF. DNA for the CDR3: TGTGCCAGTCTTGATCAGATCCCGAACACCGGGGAGCTGTTTTTT.

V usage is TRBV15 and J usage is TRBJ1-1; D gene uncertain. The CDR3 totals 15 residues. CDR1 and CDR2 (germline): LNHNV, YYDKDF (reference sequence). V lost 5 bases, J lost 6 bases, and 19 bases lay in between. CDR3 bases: TGTGCCACCAGCCCGGGAGGCAGAAGGAAGGCTGAAGCTTTCTTT. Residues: CATSPGGRRKAEAFF.

The CDR3 coding sequence is TGTGCCAGCAGCGGTACAGGTTCCTACAATGAGCAGTTCTTC. Translated: CASSGTGSYNEQFF. The chain has TRBV9 and TRBJ2-1, with a weak D call TRBD1 (5 bases). The V end was cut by 3 bases, the J end by 1 base, with 8 bases between. CDR1 and CDR2 (germline): SGDLS, YYNGEE. The CDR3 is made up of 14 amino acids.

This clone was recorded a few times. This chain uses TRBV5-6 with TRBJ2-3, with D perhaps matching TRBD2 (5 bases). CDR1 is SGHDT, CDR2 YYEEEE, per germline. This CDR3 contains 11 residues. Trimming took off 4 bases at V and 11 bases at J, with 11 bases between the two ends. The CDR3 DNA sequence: TGTGCCAGCAGCGCCGGACTGGTGCAGTATTTT. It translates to CASSAGLVQYF.

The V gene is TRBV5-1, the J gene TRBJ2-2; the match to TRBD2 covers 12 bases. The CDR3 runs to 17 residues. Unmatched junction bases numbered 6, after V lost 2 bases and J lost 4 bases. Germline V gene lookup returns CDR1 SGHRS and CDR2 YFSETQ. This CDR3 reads CASSLTLAGGATGELFF. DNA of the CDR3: TGCGCCAGCAGCTTAACACTAGCGGGAGGAGCCACCGGGGAGCTGTTTTTT.

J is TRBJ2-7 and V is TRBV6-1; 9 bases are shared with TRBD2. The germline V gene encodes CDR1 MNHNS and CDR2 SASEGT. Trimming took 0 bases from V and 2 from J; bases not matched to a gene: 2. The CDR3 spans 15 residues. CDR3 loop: CASSEASGGAYEQYF. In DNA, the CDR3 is TGTGCCAGCAGTGAAGCTAGCGGGGGAGCCTACGAGCAGTACTTC.

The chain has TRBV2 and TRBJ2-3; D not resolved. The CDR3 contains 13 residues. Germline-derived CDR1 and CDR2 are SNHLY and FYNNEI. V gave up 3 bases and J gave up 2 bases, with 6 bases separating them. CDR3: CASSDLSTDTQYF. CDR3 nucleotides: TGTGCCAGCAGTGACCTCTCCACAGATACGCAGTATTTT. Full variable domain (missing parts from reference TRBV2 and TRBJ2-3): EPEVTQTPSHQVTQMGQEVILRCVPISNHLYFYWYRQILGQKVEFLVSFYNNEISEKSEIFDDQFSVERPDGSNFTLKIRSTKLEDSAMYFCASSDLSTDTQYFGPGTRLTVL.

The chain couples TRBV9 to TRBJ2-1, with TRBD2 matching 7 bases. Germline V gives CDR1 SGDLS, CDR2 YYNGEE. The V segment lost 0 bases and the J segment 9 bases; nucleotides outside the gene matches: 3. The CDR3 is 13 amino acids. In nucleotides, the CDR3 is TGTGCCAGCAGCGTAGAGGGGAGGGGTGAGCAGTTCTTC. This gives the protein CASSVEGRGEQFF.

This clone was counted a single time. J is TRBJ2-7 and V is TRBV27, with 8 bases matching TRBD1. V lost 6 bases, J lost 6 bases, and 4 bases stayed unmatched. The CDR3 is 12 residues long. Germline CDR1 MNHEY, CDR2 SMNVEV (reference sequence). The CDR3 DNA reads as TGTGCCAGCAGCGGACAGGGAGGCGAGCAGTACTTC. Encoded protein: CASSGQGGEQYF.

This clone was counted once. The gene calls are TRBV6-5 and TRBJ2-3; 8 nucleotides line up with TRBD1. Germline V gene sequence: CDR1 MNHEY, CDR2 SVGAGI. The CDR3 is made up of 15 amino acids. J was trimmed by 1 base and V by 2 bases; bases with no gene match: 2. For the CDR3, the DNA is TGTGCCAGCAGTTACGGACAGGGAGGCACAGATACGCAGTATTTT. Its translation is CASSYGQGGTDTQYF.

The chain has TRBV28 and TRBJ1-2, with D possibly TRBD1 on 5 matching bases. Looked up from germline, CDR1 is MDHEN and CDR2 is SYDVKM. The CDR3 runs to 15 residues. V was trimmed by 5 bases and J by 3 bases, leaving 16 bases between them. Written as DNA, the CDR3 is TGTGCCAGCAGTCCTTTGCGGGGGAAAGACTATGGCTACACCTTC. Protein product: CASSPLRGKDYGYTF.

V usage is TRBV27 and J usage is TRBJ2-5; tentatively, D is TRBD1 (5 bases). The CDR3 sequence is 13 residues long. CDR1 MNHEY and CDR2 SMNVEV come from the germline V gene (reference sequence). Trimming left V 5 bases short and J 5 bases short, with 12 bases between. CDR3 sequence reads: CASSRTPRETQYF. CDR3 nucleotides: TGTGCCAGCAGTCGGACACCCAGGGAGACCCAGTACTTC.

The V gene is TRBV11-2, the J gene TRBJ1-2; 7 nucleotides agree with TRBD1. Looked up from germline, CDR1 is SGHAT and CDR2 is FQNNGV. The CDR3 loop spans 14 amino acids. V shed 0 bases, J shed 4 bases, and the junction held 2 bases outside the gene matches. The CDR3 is CASSLEGQIYGYTF. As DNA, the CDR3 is TGTGCCAGCAGCTTAGAGGGACAGATCTATGGCTACACCTTC.

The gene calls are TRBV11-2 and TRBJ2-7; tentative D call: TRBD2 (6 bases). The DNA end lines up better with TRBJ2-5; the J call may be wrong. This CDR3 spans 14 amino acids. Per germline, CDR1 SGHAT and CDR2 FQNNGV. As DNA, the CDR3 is TGTGCCAGCAGCTATTACGAGCGGGAAGAGACCCAGTACTTC. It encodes CASSYYEREETQYF.

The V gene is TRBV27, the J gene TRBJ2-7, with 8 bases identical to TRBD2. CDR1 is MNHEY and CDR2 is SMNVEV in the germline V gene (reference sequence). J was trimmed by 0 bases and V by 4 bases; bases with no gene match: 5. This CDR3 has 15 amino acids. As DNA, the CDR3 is TGTGCCAGCAGTTCGAAAGCGGGGGCCTCCTACGAGCAGTACTTC. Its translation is CASSSKAGASYEQYF.

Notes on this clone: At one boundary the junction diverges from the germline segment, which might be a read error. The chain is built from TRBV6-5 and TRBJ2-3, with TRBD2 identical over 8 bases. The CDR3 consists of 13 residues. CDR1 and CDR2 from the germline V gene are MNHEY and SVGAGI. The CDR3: CASSSKTPERGPF. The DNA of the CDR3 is TGTGCCAGCAGCTCTAAAACGCCCGAGCGGGGGCCATTT.

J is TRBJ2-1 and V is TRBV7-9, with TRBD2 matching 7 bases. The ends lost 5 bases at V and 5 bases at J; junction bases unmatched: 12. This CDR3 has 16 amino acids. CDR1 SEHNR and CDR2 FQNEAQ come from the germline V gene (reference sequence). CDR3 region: CASSTWGGRGDNEQFF. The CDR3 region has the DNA TGTGCCAGCAGCACCTGGGGAGGGAGGGGCGACAATGAGCAGTTCTTC.

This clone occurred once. CDR3 DNA sequence: TGTGCCAGCCGAGACAGCCACTACGAGCAGTACTTC. Translated, it gives CASRDSHYEQYF. The chain has TRBV7-9 and TRBJ2-7, with D possibly TRBD1 on 5 matching bases. This CDR3 comprises 12 residues. Germline lookup yields CDR1 SEHNR and CDR2 FQNEAQ (reference sequence). Deletions cut 8 bases from V and 3 bases from J, with 11 bases between. Combining the CDR3 with reference TRBV7-9 and TRBJ2-7 gives the whole variable domain DTGVSQNPRHKITKRGQNVTFRCDPISEHNRLYWYRQTLGQGPEFLTYFQNEAQLEKSRLLSDRFSAERPKGSFSTLEIQRTEQGDSAMYLCASRDSHYEQYFGPGTRLTVT.

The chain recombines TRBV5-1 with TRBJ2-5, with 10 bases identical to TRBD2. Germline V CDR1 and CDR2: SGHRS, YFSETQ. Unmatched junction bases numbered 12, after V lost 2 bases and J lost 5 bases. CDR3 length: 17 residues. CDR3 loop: CASSLMGLAGVFETQYF. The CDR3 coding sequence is TGCGCCAGCAGCTTAATGGGGCTAGCGGGAGTGTTTGAGACCCAGTACTTC.